The clone carrying this T cell receptor (beta chain) was counted many times. Its cognate antigen is unknown. The data stem from a study of CD8+CD57+ T cells in acquired aplastic anemia. In the study overall: Sorted cells (CD4+ and CD8+) yielded DNA amounts that averaged about 3.4 ug.

General study findings and limits: Levels of CD8+ Simpson's diversity were not significantly distinct in patients versus controls. Twenty-nine shared CD8+ CDR3s appeared highly expressed within patients' immunodominant clones.

Trimming took 0 bases from V and 10 from J, leaving 8 bases between them. The germline V gene has CDR1 SGHRS and CDR2 YFSETQ. The CDR3 extends over 12 amino acids. Genomic DNA provided the template from which TCR beta VDJ and CDR3 profiles were obtained. TCRdb reanalysed the reads using MiXCR and keeps one entry per CDR3 protein. The sample records 150,000 or so distinct CDR3 sequences, around 48% being singletons. Patients sequenced had flow cytometry evidence of CD8+CD57+ cell expansion. This TCR was sampled from a human donor with aplastic anemia. Material: sorted CD4+, CD8+, or CD8+CD57+ T cells (not recorded which) from PBMCs. This chain joins TRBV5-1 and TRBJ2-1; D call uncertain. CDR3 in amino acids: CASSLGTTEQFF. DNA of the CDR3: TGCGCCAGCAGCTTGGGTACTACCGAGCAGTTCTTC. The whole variable domain, filled in from reference TRBV5-1 and TRBJ2-1, reads KAGVTQTPRYLIKTRGQQVTLSCSPISGHRSVSWYQQTPGQGLQFLFEYFSETQRNKGNFPGRFSGRQFSNSRSEMNVSTLELGDSALYLCASSLGTTEQFFGPGTRLTVL.